The 2 T cell receptor beta chains presented below share a single source sample, sequenced in a study of cytomegalovirus exposure and HLA in healthy donors. The study ran its PCR with 60 Vbeta and 13 Jbeta primers. The table came from immunoSEQ multiplex PCR; TCRdb's copy has only in-frame clones and leaves some out. Recorded for this sample: 100,000 to 150,000 clones. Material for sequencing was PBMCs. The receptors stem from a man aged 18 to 29 in good health and CMV-seronegative.

The V and J genes are TRBV18 and TRBJ2-7; D is possibly TRBD2 (6 bases). Germline values: CDR1 KGHSH, CDR2 LQKENI. Between the trimmed V and J ends, which lost 2 bases and 0 bases, there was a span of 11 bases. The CDR3 is 15 residues long. CDR3 region: CASSPRLGSSYEQYF. The CDR3 nucleotides read TGTGCCAGCTCACCAAGACTAGGTAGCTCCTACGAGCAGTACTTC.

This chain links TRBV29-1 with TRBJ2-1, with TRBD2 identical over 10 bases. V gave up 4 bases and J gave up 6 bases; unmatched junction bases: 6. Germline V lookup: CDR1 SQVTM, CDR2 ANQGSEA. The CDR3 spans 14 residues. The CDR3 region has the DNA TGCAGCGTTGTTTCCAGCGGGAGGGCCAATGAGCAGTTCTTC. Protein product: CSVVSSGRANEQFF.